Listed below are T cell receptor beta chains from one sample, sequenced in a study of cytomegalovirus exposure and HLA in healthy donors. Assay: immunoSEQ multiplex PCR; the TCRdb copy retains only in-frame clones and omits some. This table has 90,000 to 110,000 clones, more than 9.5% appearing once. Sequencing was done on a sample of PBMCs. The receptors derive from a man aged 35-49 years in good health and CMV-seropositive. Each CDR3 is given with its conserved first and last residue. The D gene is left open where the match is weak. A row's size may be missing; if present it is once, few, many or a size class.

D gene: NA
J gene: TRBJ2-1
V gene: TRBV7-9
clone size: few
CDR3 DNA: TGTGCCAGCAGCTTAGCCCGAGGTCTAGATAATGAGCAGTTCTTC
CDR3 protein: CASSLARGLDNEQFF

D gene: NA
J gene: TRBJ1-4
V gene: TRBV2
clone size: few
CDR3 DNA: TGTGCCAGCAGTGCATTATCGGGGGAGAATGAAAAACTGTTTTTT
CDR3 protein: CASSALSGENEKLFF

D gene: TRBD2
J gene: TRBJ2-1
V gene: TRBV7-3
clone size: NA
CDR3 DNA: TGTGCCAGCAGCCAACCGGGGGGGCCTATGGCTGATGAGCAGTTCTTC
CDR3 protein: CASSQPGGPMADEQFF

D gene: NA
J gene: TRBJ2-3
V gene: TRBV6-4
clone size: NA
CDR3 DNA: TGTGCCAGCAGTGACCCCCCGGGGGGCACAGATGCGCAGTATTTT
CDR3 protein: CASSDPPGGTDAQYF

D gene: TRBD2
J gene: TRBJ2-1
V gene: TRBV11-3
clone size: few
CDR3 DNA: TGTGCCAGCAGCCCCCAGCTAGCGGACTCCTACAATGAGCAGTTCTTC
CDR3 protein: CASSPQLADSYNEQFF

D gene: NA
J gene: TRBJ2-3
V gene: TRBV5-1
clone size: few
CDR3 DNA: TGCGCCAGCAGCTTGGGGCAGGGATGGACAGATACGCAGTATTTT
CDR3 protein: CASSLGQGWTDTQYF

D gene: NA
J gene: TRBJ2-3
V gene: TRBV18
clone size: few
CDR3 DNA: TGTGCCAGCTCACCTCGGACAGCTGATACGCAGTATTTT
CDR3 protein: CASSPRTADTQYF

D gene: TRBD1
J gene: TRBJ1-4
V gene: TRBV28
clone size: few
CDR3 DNA: TGTGCCAGCAGTTCCCGGACAGGGCGGAGTGAAAAACTGTTTTTT
CDR3 protein: CASSSRTGRSEKLFF

D gene: NA
J gene: TRBJ2-2
V gene: TRBV6-5
clone size: NA
CDR3 DNA: TGTGCCAGCAGTTACTCGAGGGGGGGGGCCGGGGAGCTGTTTTTT
CDR3 protein: CASSYSRGGAGELFF

D gene: NA
J gene: TRBJ2-7
V gene: TRBV5-1
clone size: few
CDR3 DNA: TGCGCCAGCAGCTTGGTCGGGTTATACGAGCAGTACTTC
CDR3 protein: CASSLVGLYEQYF

D gene: NA
J gene: TRBJ2-3
V gene: TRBV28
clone size: NA
CDR3 DNA: TGTGCCAGCAGTTTGACGGGAGAAACAGATGCGCAGTATTTT
CDR3 protein: CASSLTGETDAQYF

D gene: NA
J gene: TRBJ2-7
V gene: TRBV11-2
clone size: NA
CDR3 DNA: TGTGCCAGCAGCCCTCTGTCAGGCAACTCCTACGAGCAGTACTTC
CDR3 protein: CASSPLSGNSYEQYF

D gene: TRBD1
J gene: TRBJ2-3
V gene: TRBV19
clone size: few
CDR3 DNA: TGTGCCAGTAGTATGGGGGACAGGAGCACAGATACGCAGTATTTT
CDR3 protein: CASSMGDRSTDTQYF

D gene: NA
J gene: TRBJ1-1
V gene: TRBV19
clone size: NA
CDR3 DNA: TGTGCCAGTACCAAACAGGGTTGGAACACTGAAGCTTTCTTT
CDR3 protein: CASTKQGWNTEAFF

D gene: TRBD2
J gene: TRBJ2-1
V gene: TRBV4-3
clone size: few
CDR3 DNA: TGCGCCAGGGTAGCGGGAGACTACAATGAGCAGTTCTTC
CDR3 protein: CARVAGDYNEQFF

D gene: TRBD1
J gene: TRBJ1-2
V gene: TRBV28
clone size: once
CDR3 DNA: TGTGCCAGCAGTATACCAGGGGGTTACTATGGCTACACCTTC
CDR3 protein: CASSIPGGYYGYTF

D gene: NA
J gene: TRBJ1-2
V gene: TRBV19
clone size: few
CDR3 DNA: TGTGCCACATCTTCCCAGGGTTTGAGCGGCTACACCTTC
CDR3 protein: CATSSQGLSGYTF

D gene: TRBD1
J gene: TRBJ2-1
V gene: TRBV12-5
clone size: NA
CDR3 DNA: TGTGCTAGTGGTTTGTCGTACAGGGGGTGCAATGAGCAGTTCTTC
CDR3 protein: CASGLSYRGCNEQFF

D gene: NA
J gene: TRBJ2-7
V gene: TRBV5-1
clone size: few
CDR3 DNA: TGCGCCAGCAGCTTATACAGCTCCTACGAGCAGTACTTC
CDR3 protein: CASSLYSSYEQYF

D gene: NA
J gene: TRBJ2-6
V gene: TRBV4-1
clone size: few
CDR3 DNA: TGCGCCAGCAGCCTCTGGACAACTGGGGCCAACGTCCTGACTTTC
CDR3 protein: CASSLWTTGANVLTF

D gene: NA
J gene: TRBJ2-1
V gene: TRBV2
clone size: few
CDR3 DNA: TGTGCCAGCAGTGAAGGACAGACGCAGTTCTTC
CDR3 protein: CASSEGQTQFF

D gene: TRBD2
J gene: TRBJ2-1
V gene: TRBV5-1
clone size: NA
CDR3 DNA: TGCGCCAGCGACCTGGGACTAGCGGCTTACAATGAGCAGTTCTTC
CDR3 protein: CASDLGLAAYNEQFF

D gene: NA
J gene: TRBJ2-7
V gene: TRBV5-6
clone size: NA
CDR3 DNA: TGTGCCAGCAGCTTGACAGAGCGGGACAGGGAGCAGTACTTC
CDR3 protein: CASSLTERDREQYF

D gene: NA
J gene: TRBJ2-7
V gene: TRBV6-6
clone size: few
CDR3 DNA: TGTGCCAGCAGCAAGACGGAGCCCTACGAGCAGTACTTC
CDR3 protein: CASSKTEPYEQYF

D gene: NA
J gene: TRBJ2-7
V gene: TRBV10-2
clone size: few
CDR3 DNA: TGCGCCAGCAGTGAGTCCGCGGTTAGCGGCTACGAGCAGTACTTC
CDR3 protein: CASSESAVSGYEQYF

D gene: TRBD2
J gene: TRBJ2-1
V gene: TRBV5-1
clone size: NA
CDR3 DNA: TGCGCCAGCAGCTCGGGACTAGCGGGAGCGGTAGCTATCAATGAGCAGTTCTTC
CDR3 protein: CASSSGLAGAVAINEQFF

D gene: NA
J gene: TRBJ2-2
V gene: TRBV19
clone size: many
CDR3 DNA: TGTGCCAGTAGTATAGGGACAGAGAGGGTCACCGGGGAGCTGTTTTTT
CDR3 protein: CASSIGTERVTGELFF

D gene: TRBD2
J gene: TRBJ2-4
V gene: TRBV19
clone size: few
CDR3 DNA: TGTGCCAGTAGTAAGACCGGGACTAGCGGGAGATTAGCCAAAAACATTCAGTACTTC
CDR3 protein: CASSKTGTSGRLAKNIQYF

D gene: NA
J gene: TRBJ2-1
V gene: TRBV4-3
clone size: NA
CDR3 DNA: TGCGCCAGCAGCCATTTAGACAGCTACAATGAGCAGTTCTTC
CDR3 protein: CASSHLDSYNEQFF

D gene: TRBD2
J gene: TRBJ2-7
V gene: TRBV28
clone size: NA
CDR3 DNA: TGTGCCAGCAGCCCTCCGGGGGGATTCTACTACGAGCAGTACTTC
CDR3 protein: CASSPPGGFYYEQYF

D gene: TRBD2
J gene: TRBJ2-7
V gene: TRBV29-1
clone size: NA
CDR3 DNA: TGCAGCGCTCGAGGGGCGGGAGGTTCCTACGAGCAGTACTTC
CDR3 protein: CSARGAGGSYEQYF

D gene: TRBD1
J gene: TRBJ1-1
V gene: TRBV29-1
clone size: NA
CDR3 DNA: TGCAGCGTTGGCGGGGACAGGATCGACACTGAAGCTTTCTTT
CDR3 protein: CSVGGDRIDTEAFF

D gene: TRBD1
J gene: TRBJ1-2
V gene: TRBV6-5
clone size: NA
CDR3 DNA: TGTGCCAGCAGTTACTCCAGACAGGGGGCTGACTATGGCTACACCTTC
CDR3 protein: CASSYSRQGADYGYTF

D gene: NA
J gene: TRBJ2-5
V gene: TRBV7-9
clone size: few
CDR3 DNA: TGTGCCAGCAGCTCTCCGGGACTCCAAGAGACCCAGTACTTC
CDR3 protein: CASSSPGLQETQYF

D gene: NA
J gene: TRBJ2-7
V gene: TRBV7-8
clone size: few
CDR3 DNA: TGTGCCAGCAGCCTTCCCCCCTACGAGCAGTACTTC
CDR3 protein: CASSLPPYEQYF

D gene: TRBD1
J gene: TRBJ1-4
V gene: TRBV10-3
clone size: NA
CDR3 DNA: TGTGCCATCACCCGGGACAGAGGTGAAAAACTGTTTTTT
CDR3 protein: CAITRDRGEKLFF

D gene: TRBD1
J gene: TRBJ2-7
V gene: TRBV6-5
clone size: few
CDR3 DNA: TGTGCCAGCAGTCGGACAGGGGGGACCTACGAGCAGTACTTC
CDR3 protein: CASSRTGGTYEQYF

D gene: NA
J gene: TRBJ2-7
V gene: TRBV4-3
clone size: many
CDR3 DNA: TGCGCCAGCAGCCAAAGCCAGGACATGATCTACGAGCAGTACTTC
CDR3 protein: CASSQSQDMIYEQYF

D gene: NA
J gene: TRBJ2-1
V gene: TRBV4-1
clone size: NA
CDR3 DNA: TGCGCCAGCAGCAGCGTGGGGAGGTTGAATGAGCAGTTCTTC
CDR3 protein: CASSSVGRLNEQFF

D gene: NA
J gene: TRBJ1-2
V gene: TRBV28
clone size: few
CDR3 DNA: TGTGCCACCCCTAAGAATAGCTACACCTTC
CDR3 protein: CATPKNSYTF